What follows are 22 T cell receptor beta chains derived from one specimen sequenced in a study of blood T cell repertoires in COVID-19. The protocol was immunoSEQ multiplex PCR, while the TCRdb copy is restricted to in-frame clones and leaves out a portion. The table shows approximately 15,000 clones, with approximately 80% occurring only once. The sequenced sample was peripheral blood. The receptors stem from a man between 40 and 49 years old with active or convalescent COVID-19.

This chain's CDR3 is CATSEAGTGFIHEQYF. Here the CDR3 DNA reads TGTGCCACCAGTGAAGCCGGGACAGGGTTTATCCACGAGCAGTACTTC. V gene TRBV24-1 combines with J gene TRBJ2-7; 9 nucleotides agree with TRBD1. Looked up from germline, CDR1 is KGHDR and CDR2 is SFDVKD. CDR3 length: 16 amino acids. With V trimmed by 4 bases and J by 5 bases, 11 bases remained unmatched.

The chain is built from TRBV12-3 or TRBV12-4 and TRBJ2-7; a weak D match, TRBD1 (6 bases). The V and J ends lost 7 bases and 3 bases respectively, with 13 bases between them. CDR3 length: 13 amino acids. CDR3: CASTGQLNYEQYF. The DNA of the CDR3 is TGTGCCAGCACCGGACAGCTCAACTACGAGCAGTACTTC.

V and J are TRBV19 and TRBJ2-3; TRBD1 might be the D (5 bases). Germline assignment: CDR1 LNHDA and CDR2 SQIVND (reference sequence). The CDR3 runs to 15 residues. V lost 5 bases and J lost 0, with 12 bases in between. DNA for the CDR3: TGTGCCAGTAGTGATAGACCAGGGAGCACAGATACGCAGTATTTT. Its protein product is CASSDRPGSTDTQYF.

The V call is TRBV19, the J call TRBJ1-4; D gene unclear. Germline V CDR1 and CDR2: LNHDA, SQIVND (reference sequence). Trimming left V 1 base short and J 2 bases short, with 17 bases between. CDR3 size: 18 residues. CDR3 sequence reads: CASSIGGVIGSTNEKLFF. The CDR3 DNA reads TGTGCCAGTAGTATAGGCGGGGTTATTGGTTCGACTAATGAAAAACTGTTTTTT.

The rearrangement links TRBV28 to TRBJ1-6; no clear D gene. V was trimmed by 4 bases and J by 8 bases, leaving 15 bases between them. The CDR3 sequence is 15 residues long. Germline CDR1 is MDHEN and CDR2 is SYDVKM. DNA for the CDR3: TGTGCCAGCAGTTCCTCCTCGGGATCCTATTCACCCCTCCACTTT. Translation: CASSSSSGSYSPLHF.

The rearrangement links TRBV11-3 to TRBJ1-2; D unresolved. The germline V and J ends were trimmed by 2 bases and 3 bases, with 4 bases remaining between them. CDR3 length: 12 amino acids. Germline CDR1 and CDR2: SGHNT and YENEEA. The CDR3 region is CASSLSYYGYTF. CDR3 sequence (DNA): TGTGCCAGCAGCTTAAGCTACTATGGCTACACCTTC.

This chain uses TRBV3-1 (or the pseudogene TRBV3-2) with TRBJ2-1; the match to TRBD2 covers 11 bases. Germline loops: CDR1 LGHDT, CDR2 YNNKEL (reference sequence). Losses at the gene ends were 4 bases for V and 4 bases for J; bases not matched to a gene: 3. The CDR3 contains 15 residues. The CDR3: CASSPGLAAYNEQFF. CDR3 in DNA: TGTGCCAGCAGCCCGGGACTAGCGGCGTACAATGAGCAGTTCTTC.

This chain connects TRBV10-3 to TRBJ1-1; D is possibly TRBD1 (5 bases). Trimming removed 0 bases at V and 4 bases at J, with 12 bases between. The CDR3 consists of 15 residues. Germline V lookup: CDR1 ENHRY, CDR2 SYGVKD. The CDR3: CAISESLGGFTEAFF. Written as DNA, the CDR3 is TGTGCCATCAGTGAGTCCCTCGGGGGGTTCACTGAAGCTTTCTTT.

The chain has TRBV15 and TRBJ1-2, with D possibly TRBD1 on 5 matching bases. The germline gives CDR1 LNHNV, CDR2 YYDKDF (reference sequence). Trimming left V 0 bases short and J 7 bases short, with 15 bases between. CDR3 length equals 15 residues. The CDR3 sequence: CATSRDVGGVVGYTF. The CDR3 nucleotides read TGTGCCACCAGCAGAGATGTAGGAGGGGTGGTTGGCTACACCTTC.

The chain combines TRBV5-4 with TRBJ2-1; the D gene is possibly TRBD2 (7 bases). Germline CDR1 and CDR2: SGHNT and YYREEE (reference sequence). Trimming cost V 3 bases and J 4 bases, with 17 bases left between them. The CDR3 contains 16 residues. CDR3 in amino acids: CASSWQGRERYNEQFF. DNA of the CDR3: TGTGCCAGCAGCTGGCAGGGGCGGGAGAGGTACAATGAGCAGTTCTTC.

The chain has TRBV5-1 and TRBJ2-7; 7 bases align to TRBD1. CDR3 length equals 14 residues. Germline CDR1 and CDR2: SGHRS and YFSETQ. Germline trimming cut 4 bases from V and 5 bases from J; bases unmatched to any gene: 9. For the CDR3, the DNA is TGCGCCAGCAGCCCCAGTGGGACAGTCGACGAGCAGTACTTC. Translating it yields CASSPSGTVDEQYF.

V is TRBV18 and J is TRBJ2-5, with TRBD1 identical over 8 bases. Germline CDR1 is KGHSH and CDR2 is LQKENI. The CDR3 extends over 14 amino acids. The ends lost 3 bases at V and 5 bases at J; junction bases unmatched: 5. The CDR3 is CASSPDRVGETQYF. CDR3 coding DNA: TGTGCCAGCTCACCGGACAGGGTCGGGGAGACCCAGTACTTC.

The chain combines TRBV5-1 with TRBJ1-4, with no clear D. Germline loops: CDR1 SGHRS, CDR2 YFSETQ. The CDR3 is made up of 13 amino acids. V shed 6 bases and J shed 4 bases, with 10 bases lying between them. The CDR3 DNA reads TGCGCCAGCAAGGAGGGTTTTAATGAAAAACTGTTTTTT. This codes for CASKEGFNEKLFF.

V and J are TRBV29-1 and TRBJ1-2, with a tentative D call TRBD1 (6 bases). Looked up from germline, CDR1 is SQVTM and CDR2 is ANQGSEA. CDR3 length: 13 amino acids. Between the trimmed V and J ends, which lost 7 bases and 6 bases, there was a span of 18 bases. CDR3 in amino acids: CSAETGRSDGYTF. As DNA, the CDR3 is TGCAGCGCCGAGACAGGCAGGTCGGATGGCTACACCTTC.

This clone was detected only once. V and J are TRBV5-1 and TRBJ2-3, with D uncertain. Germline CDR1 reads SGHRS; CDR2 reads YFSETQ. The V end lost 1 base, the J end lost 0 bases, and 12 bases lay between the germline ends. The CDR3 contains 16 residues. CDR3 sequence (DNA): TGCGCCAGCAGCTTGAGTCCAGATCCTAGCACAGATACGCAGTATTTT. Its protein is CASSLSPDPSTDTQYF.

The chain has TRBV29-1 and TRBJ2-3, with 10 positions matching TRBD1. V shed 8 bases, J shed 1 base, and the junction held 3 bases outside the gene matches. The CDR3 totals 13 residues. In germline, CDR1 is SQVTM, CDR2 ANQGSEA. The CDR3 sequence is CSTGTGGTDTQYF. The CDR3 bases are TGCAGCACCGGGACAGGGGGCACAGATACGCAGTATTTT.

The chain employs TRBV4-1 and TRBJ2-3; D might be TRBD1 (5 bases). V shed 3 bases and J shed 3 bases, with 13 bases lying between them. Germline V CDR1 and CDR2: MGHRA, YSYEKL. This CDR3 has 15 residues. Here the CDR3 reads CASSHSLTETDTQYF. The CDR3, as DNA: TGCGCCAGCAGCCATTCGCTGACAGAAACAGATACGCAGTATTTT.

The chain joins TRBV19 to TRBJ2-7; D possibly corresponds to TRBD2 (6 bases). The V and J ends lost 4 bases and 3 bases respectively, with 16 bases between them. CDR3 length equals 15 residues. CDR1 LNHDA and CDR2 SQIVND come from the germline V gene (reference sequence). The CDR3 bases are TGTGCCAGTAGTAATGGGCTAGCGTTAGACTACGAGCAGTACTTC. Its translation: CASSNGLALDYEQYF.

The chain carries TRBV2 and TRBJ2-2; the match to TRBD1 covers 7 bases. The CDR3 sequence is 16 residues long. The germline CDR1 and CDR2 sequences are SNHLY and FYNNEI. V gave up 6 bases and J gave up 5 bases; unmatched junction bases: 12. In DNA, the CDR3 is TGTGCCAGCAGGCGCAGTAACAGGGGAGAGACCGGGGAGCTGTTTTTT. Its translation is CASRRSNRGETGELFF.

V gene TRBV28 combines with J gene TRBJ1-4; D not certain. Germline assignment: CDR1 MDHEN and CDR2 SYDVKM. This CDR3 spans 11 amino acids. V shed 6 bases and J shed 4 bases, with 3 bases lying between them. The CDR3: CASRSNEKLFF. Here the CDR3 DNA reads TGTGCCAGCAGGAGTAATGAAAAACTGTTTTTT.

The chain links TRBV19 to TRBJ1-5, with 8 bases aligning to TRBD1. Trimming at V came to 7 bases and at J to 7 bases, leaving 12 bases not matched to a gene. The CDR3 has 15 amino acids. Looked up from germline, CDR1 is LNHDA and CDR2 is SQIVND (reference sequence). CDR3 region: CASTGGQGRRQPQHF. As DNA, the CDR3 is TGTGCCAGTACTGGTGGACAGGGTCGGAGGCAGCCCCAGCATTTT.

This rearrangement joins TRBV19 to TRBJ2-2; perhaps TRBD2 as D (6 bases). The CDR3 is made up of 15 amino acids. Germline loops: CDR1 LNHDA, CDR2 SQIVND (reference sequence). V was shortened by 6 bases and J by 7 bases, with 18 bases between the two germline ends. DNA for the CDR3: TGTGCCAGTAGAACAACGGGGCGGGGAGGCGGGGAGCTGTTTTTT. Protein sequence: CASRTTGRGGGELFF.